This is a list of T cell receptor beta chains from one sample in a study of early T cells in non-severe SARS-CoV-2 infection. TCRdb reanalysed the 5' RACE reads using MiXCR and keeps one entry per CDR3 protein. This repertoire shows approximately 71,000 distinct CDR3 sequences, around 12% found once; its top ten account for less than 3.5%. This material consisted of whole blood, taken at baseline. The receptors originated from an adult who was a healthcare worker with PCR-confirmed SARS-CoV-2 infection or an uninfected control (not recorded which). Both conserved end residues are part of each CDR3. The order of the fields is D gene, J gene, V gene, clone size, CDR3 DNA, CDR3 protein. A D gene is named only where the DNA matches it firmly. Clone size is not always given. Where it is, it says once, few, many or a class for expanded clones.

D gene: -; J gene: TRBJ2-7; V gene: TRBV28; clone size: medium-sized; CDR3 DNA: TGTGCCAGCAGTCCCGTGGAGGGACATACCTACGAGCAGTACTTC; CDR3 protein: CASSPVEGHTYEQYF
D gene: TRBD2; J gene: TRBJ2-1; V gene: TRBV2; clone size: many; CDR3 DNA: TGTGCCAGCAGTGAAAGGGGCGGGGGATCCTACAATGAGCAGTTCTTC; CDR3 protein: CASSERGGGSYNEQFF
D gene: -; J gene: TRBJ1-1; V gene: TRBV21-1; clone size: many; CDR3 DNA: TGTGCCAGCAGCAAAGGTCGTGGGGGGACTACTGAAGCTTTCTTT; CDR3 protein: CASSKGRGGTTEAFF
D gene: TRBD2; J gene: TRBJ2-3; V gene: TRBV6-5; clone size: many; CDR3 DNA: TGTGCCAGCAGAAAGAGCGGGGGGGCAGATACGCAGTATTTT; CDR3 protein: CASRKSGGADTQYF
D gene: -; J gene: TRBJ2-3; V gene: TRBV3-1; clone size: -; CDR3 DNA: TGTGCCAGCAGCCAGCTGGGGGAGGCAGATACGCAGTATTTT; CDR3 protein: CASSQLGEADTQYF
D gene: -; J gene: TRBJ1-2; V gene: TRBV5-8; clone size: few; CDR3 DNA: TGTGCCAGCAGCTTACAGGGATTACACTATGGCTACACCTTC; CDR3 protein: CASSLQGLHYGYTF
D gene: -; J gene: TRBJ2-3; V gene: TRBV5-1; clone size: -; CDR3 DNA: TGCGCCAGCAGCTTGGCCGCGGGTGCCCCTCACACAGATACGCAGTATTTT; CDR3 protein: CASSLAAGAPHTDTQYF
D gene: -; J gene: TRBJ2-7; V gene: TRBV28; clone size: -; CDR3 DNA: TGTGCCAGCAGGGCCGGGTACGAGCAGTACTTC; CDR3 protein: CASRAGYEQYF
D gene: -; J gene: TRBJ1-4; V gene: TRBV13; clone size: few; CDR3 DNA: TGTGCCAGCAGCACTCGTAACCTGCAAGGAGAAAAACTGTTTTTT; CDR3 protein: CASSTRNLQGEKLFF
D gene: TRBD2; J gene: TRBJ2-3; V gene: TRBV4-3; clone size: -; CDR3 DNA: TGCGCCAGCAGCCAAGCTAGCGGGACGTCGAATACGCAGTATTTT; CDR3 protein: CASSQASGTSNTQYF
D gene: -; J gene: TRBJ1-1; V gene: TRBV27; clone size: few; CDR3 DNA: TGTGCCAGCAGCTCGGTAGATTCCCAGGGAGCTTTCTTT; CDR3 protein: CASSSVDSQGAFF
D gene: -; J gene: TRBJ2-7; V gene: TRBV6-6; clone size: many; CDR3 DNA: TGTGCCAGCAGCCCGGTGAGGGGGTACCCCTCCTACGAGCAGTACTTC; CDR3 protein: CASSPVRGYPSYEQYF
D gene: -; J gene: TRBJ1-2; V gene: TRBV11-2; clone size: few; CDR3 DNA: TGTGCCAGCAGCTTAGGACTGGACAGAATCTATGGCTACACCTTC; CDR3 protein: CASSLGLDRIYGYTF
D gene: -; J gene: TRBJ2-2; V gene: TRBV6-1; clone size: few; CDR3 DNA: TGTGTCTCAATCGCCGGACCAGGCAACACCGGGGAGCTGTTTTTT; CDR3 protein: CVSIAGPGNTGELFF
D gene: TRBD2; J gene: TRBJ2-7; V gene: TRBV12-3/TRBV12-4; clone size: -; CDR3 DNA: TGTGCCAGCACCCCGGGACTAGCCGGTTCCTACGAGCAGTACTTC; CDR3 protein: CASTPGLAGSYEQYF
D gene: -; J gene: TRBJ2-1; V gene: TRBV15; clone size: many; CDR3 DNA: TGTGCCACCAGCAGAGACGGCATCCATGAGCAGTTCTTC; CDR3 protein: CATSRDGIHEQFF
D gene: -; J gene: TRBJ2-3; V gene: TRBV7-2; clone size: few; CDR3 DNA: TGTGCCAGCAGCCCCCGGACTAAAAACACAGATACGCAGTATTTT; CDR3 protein: CASSPRTKNTDTQYF
D gene: -; J gene: TRBJ2-7; V gene: TRBV29-1; clone size: -; CDR3 DNA: TGCAGCGCCGAGGACGGTACCTCCTACGAGCAGTACTTC; CDR3 protein: CSAEDGTSYEQYF
D gene: TRBD2; J gene: TRBJ2-4; V gene: TRBV29-1; clone size: many; CDR3 DNA: TGCAGCGTTGAAGATGAGGAGCGGGGGGAAAACATTCAGTACTTC; CDR3 protein: CSVEDEERGENIQYF